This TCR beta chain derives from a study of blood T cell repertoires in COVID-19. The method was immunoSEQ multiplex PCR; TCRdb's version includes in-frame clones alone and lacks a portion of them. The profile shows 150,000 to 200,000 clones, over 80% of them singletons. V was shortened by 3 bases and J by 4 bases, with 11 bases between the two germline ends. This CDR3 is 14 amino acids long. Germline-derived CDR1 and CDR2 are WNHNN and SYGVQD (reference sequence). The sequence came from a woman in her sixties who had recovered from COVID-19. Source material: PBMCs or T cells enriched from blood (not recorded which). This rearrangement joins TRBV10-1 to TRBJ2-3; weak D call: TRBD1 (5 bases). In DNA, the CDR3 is TGCGCCAGCAGTGACCCCAGGGTAGCAGATACGCAGTATTTT. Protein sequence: CASSDPRVADTQYF.